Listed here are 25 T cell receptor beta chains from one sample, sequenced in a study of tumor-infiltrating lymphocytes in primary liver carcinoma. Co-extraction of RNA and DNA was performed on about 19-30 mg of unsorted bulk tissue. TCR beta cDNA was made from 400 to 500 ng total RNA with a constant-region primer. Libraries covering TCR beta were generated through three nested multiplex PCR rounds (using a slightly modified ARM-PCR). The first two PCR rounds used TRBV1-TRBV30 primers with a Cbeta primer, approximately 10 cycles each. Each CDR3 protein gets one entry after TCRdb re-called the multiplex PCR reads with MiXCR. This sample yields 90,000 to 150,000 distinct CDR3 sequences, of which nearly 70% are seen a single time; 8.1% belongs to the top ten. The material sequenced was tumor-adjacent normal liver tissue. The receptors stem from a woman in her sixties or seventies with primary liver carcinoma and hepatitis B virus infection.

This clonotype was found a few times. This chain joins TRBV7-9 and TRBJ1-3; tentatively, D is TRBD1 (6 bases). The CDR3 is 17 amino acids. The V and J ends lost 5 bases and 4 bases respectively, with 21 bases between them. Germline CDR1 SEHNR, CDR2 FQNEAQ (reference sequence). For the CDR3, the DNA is TGTGCCAGCAGCCACGCGCTTACCCAGGGGCTCGGAAACACCATATATTTT. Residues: CASSHALTQGLGNTIYF.

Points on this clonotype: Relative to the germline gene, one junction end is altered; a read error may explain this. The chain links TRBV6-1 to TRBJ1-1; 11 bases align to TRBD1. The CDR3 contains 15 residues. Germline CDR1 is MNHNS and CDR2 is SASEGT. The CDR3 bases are TGTACCAGCAGTTTTTTAGGACAGGGGGCTGCCGAAGCTTTCTTC. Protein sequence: CTSSFLGQGAAEAFF.

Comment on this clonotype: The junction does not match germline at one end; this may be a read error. CDR3 nucleotide sequence: TGCAGCGTTGAAATCGGGCCCTACGAGCAGTTATTC. It yields the protein CSVEIGPYEQLF. V and J are TRBV29-1 and TRBJ2-1, with unresolved D. CDR3 length: 12 amino acids. CDR1 is SQVTM and CDR2 is ANQGSEA in the germline V gene.

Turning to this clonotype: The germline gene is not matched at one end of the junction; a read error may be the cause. The chain's CDR3 is CAWEILAGITNTQYF. The DNA of the CDR3 is TGTGCCTGGGAGATTCTAGCGGGGATCACAAATACGCAATATTTT. This sequence joins TRBV30 and TRBJ2-3, with 9 bases identical to TRBD2. Germline V CDR1 and CDR2: GTSNPN, SVGIG (reference sequence). The CDR3 runs 15 residues.

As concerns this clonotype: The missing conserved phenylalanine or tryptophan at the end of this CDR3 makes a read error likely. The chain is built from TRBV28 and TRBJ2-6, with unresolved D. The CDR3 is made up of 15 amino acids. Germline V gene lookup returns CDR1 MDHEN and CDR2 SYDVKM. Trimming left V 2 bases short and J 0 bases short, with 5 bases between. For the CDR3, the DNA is TGTGCCAGCAGTTTACAGGTCTCTGGGGCCAACGTCCTGACTTCC. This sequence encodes CASSLQVSGANVLTS.

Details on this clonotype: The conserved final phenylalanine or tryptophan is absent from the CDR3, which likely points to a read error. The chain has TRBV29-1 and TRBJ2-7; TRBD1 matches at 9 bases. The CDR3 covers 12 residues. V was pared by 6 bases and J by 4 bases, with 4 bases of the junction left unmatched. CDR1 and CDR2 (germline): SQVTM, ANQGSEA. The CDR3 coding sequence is TGCAGCGTAGGGACAGGGAAGTACGAGCAGTACTTA. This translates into CSVGTGKYEQYL.

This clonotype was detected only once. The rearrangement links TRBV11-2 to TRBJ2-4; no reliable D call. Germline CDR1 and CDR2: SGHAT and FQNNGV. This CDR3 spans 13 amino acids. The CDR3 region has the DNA TGTACCACTTCACTTGAGTCCAAAAACATTCAGTACTTC. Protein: CTTSLESKNIQYF.

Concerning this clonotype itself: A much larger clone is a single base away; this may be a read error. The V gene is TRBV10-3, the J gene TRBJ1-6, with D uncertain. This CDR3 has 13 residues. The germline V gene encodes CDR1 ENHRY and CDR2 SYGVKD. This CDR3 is CVISENNGTPLHF. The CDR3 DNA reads TGTGTCATCAGTGAAAATAACGGAACACCCCTCCACTTT.

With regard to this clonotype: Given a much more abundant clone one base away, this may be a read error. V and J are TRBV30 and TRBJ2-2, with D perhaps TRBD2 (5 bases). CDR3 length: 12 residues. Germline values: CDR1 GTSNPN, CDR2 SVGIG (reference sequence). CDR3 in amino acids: CASAKNTGELSF. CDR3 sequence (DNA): TGTGCCTCCGCTAAGAACACCGGGGAGCTGTCTTTT.

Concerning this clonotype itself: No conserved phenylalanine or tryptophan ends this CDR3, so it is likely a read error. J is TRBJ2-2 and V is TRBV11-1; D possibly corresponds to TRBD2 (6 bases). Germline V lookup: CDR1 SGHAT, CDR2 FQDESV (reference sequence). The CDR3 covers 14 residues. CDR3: CASRPSLDAGGLFV. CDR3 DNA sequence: TGTGCCAGCAGACCGAGCCTTGACGCCGGGGGGCTGTTTGTT.

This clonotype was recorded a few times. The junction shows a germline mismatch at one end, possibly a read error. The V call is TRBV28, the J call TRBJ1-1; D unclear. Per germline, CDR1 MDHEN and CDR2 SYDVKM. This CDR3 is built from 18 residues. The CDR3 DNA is TGTGCCAGCTGTTTACTGTTCCTCCCGGGCCCCAAGCGTACTGAAGCTTTCTTT. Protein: CASCLLFLPGPKRTEAFF.

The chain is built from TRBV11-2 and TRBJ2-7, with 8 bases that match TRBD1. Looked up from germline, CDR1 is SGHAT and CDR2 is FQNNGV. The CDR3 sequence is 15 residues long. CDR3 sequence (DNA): TGTACCAACACCTTAGGACAGGGATTATTCTACGAGCAGTACTTC. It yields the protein CTNTLGQGLFYEQYF.

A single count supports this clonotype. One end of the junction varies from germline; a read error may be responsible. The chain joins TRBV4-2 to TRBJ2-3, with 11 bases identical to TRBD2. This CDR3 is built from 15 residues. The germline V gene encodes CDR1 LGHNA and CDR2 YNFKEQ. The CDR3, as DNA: TGTGCCAACAGCCAAGGACTAGCGGGCACAGATACGCAGTGTTTT. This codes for CANSQGLAGTDTQCF.

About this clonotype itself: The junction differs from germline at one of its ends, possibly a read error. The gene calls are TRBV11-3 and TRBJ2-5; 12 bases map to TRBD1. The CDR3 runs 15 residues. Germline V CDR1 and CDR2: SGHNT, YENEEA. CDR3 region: CVSNHGTGGIETRYF. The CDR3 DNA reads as TGTGTCAGCAACCACGGGACAGGGGGCATCGAGACCCGGTACTTC.

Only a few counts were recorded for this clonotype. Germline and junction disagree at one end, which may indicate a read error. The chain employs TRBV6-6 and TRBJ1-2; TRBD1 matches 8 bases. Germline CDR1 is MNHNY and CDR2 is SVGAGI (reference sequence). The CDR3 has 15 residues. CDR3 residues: CTSSFPYGTGYGYTF. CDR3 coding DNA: TGTACCAGCAGTTTCCCATATGGGACAGGCTATGGCTACACCTTC.

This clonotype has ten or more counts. The CDR3, as DNA: TGTGCCAGCAGCCAAGACAGTGAAGAGACCCAGTACTTC. Translated, it gives CASSQDSEETQYF. V is TRBV5-4 and J is TRBJ2-5; maybe TRBD1 (5 bases). V was clipped by 4 bases and J by 3 bases, with 10 bases between them. The CDR3 runs 13 residues. From germline, CDR1 is SGHNT and CDR2 YYREEE (reference sequence).

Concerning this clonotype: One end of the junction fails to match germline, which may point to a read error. In DNA form, the CDR3 reads TGTGCCAGCGGTTACTTCCCTAATTATGGCCACACCTTC. It yields the protein CASGYFPNYGHTF. The gene calls are TRBV6-5 and TRBJ1-2; no firm D call. CDR3 length: 13 residues. From germline, CDR1 is MNHEY and CDR2 SVGAGI.

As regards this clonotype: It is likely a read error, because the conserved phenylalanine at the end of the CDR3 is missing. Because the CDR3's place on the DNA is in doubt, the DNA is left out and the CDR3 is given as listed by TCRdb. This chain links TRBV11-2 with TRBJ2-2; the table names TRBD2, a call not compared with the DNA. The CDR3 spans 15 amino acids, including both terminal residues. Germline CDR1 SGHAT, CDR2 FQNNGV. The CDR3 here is CASTHRSSGTGELLY.

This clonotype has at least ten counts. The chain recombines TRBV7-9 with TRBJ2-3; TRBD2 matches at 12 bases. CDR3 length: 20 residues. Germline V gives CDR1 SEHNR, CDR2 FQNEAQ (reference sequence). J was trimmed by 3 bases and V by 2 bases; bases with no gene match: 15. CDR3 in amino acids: CASSLFELAGGRWKTDTQYF. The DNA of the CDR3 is TGTGCCAGCAGCTTATTTGAACTAGCGGGAGGCCGGTGGAAGACAGATACGCAGTATTTT.

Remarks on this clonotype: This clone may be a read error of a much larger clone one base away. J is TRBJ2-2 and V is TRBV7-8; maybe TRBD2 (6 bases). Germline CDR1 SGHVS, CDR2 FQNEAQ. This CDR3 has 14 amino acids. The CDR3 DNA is TGTGCCAGCAGCTTAACGGGAGACACCGGGGAGCCGTTTTTT. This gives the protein CASSLTGDTGEPFF.

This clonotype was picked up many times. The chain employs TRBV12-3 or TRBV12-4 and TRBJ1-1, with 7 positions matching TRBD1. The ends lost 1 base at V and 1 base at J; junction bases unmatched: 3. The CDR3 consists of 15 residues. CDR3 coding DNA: TGTGCCAGCAGTTTAGGGGGACAGAGGAACACTGAAGCTTTCTTT. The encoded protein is CASSLGGQRNTEAFF.

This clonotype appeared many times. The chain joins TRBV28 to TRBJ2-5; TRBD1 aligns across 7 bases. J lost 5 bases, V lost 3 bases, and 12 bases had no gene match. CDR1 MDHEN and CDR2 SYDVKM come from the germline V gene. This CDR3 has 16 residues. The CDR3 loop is CASSFGWGRGTETQYF. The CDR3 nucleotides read TGTGCCAGCAGTTTTGGGTGGGGCAGGGGGACGGAGACCCAGTACTTC.

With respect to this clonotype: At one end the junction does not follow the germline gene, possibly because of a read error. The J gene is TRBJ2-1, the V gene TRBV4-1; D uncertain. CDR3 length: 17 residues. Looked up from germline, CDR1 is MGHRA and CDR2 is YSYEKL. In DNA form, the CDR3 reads TGCGCCAGCAACCTCACACAAGAGGCTGGGGTATACAATGAGCAGCTCTTC. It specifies CASNLTQEAGVYNEQLF.

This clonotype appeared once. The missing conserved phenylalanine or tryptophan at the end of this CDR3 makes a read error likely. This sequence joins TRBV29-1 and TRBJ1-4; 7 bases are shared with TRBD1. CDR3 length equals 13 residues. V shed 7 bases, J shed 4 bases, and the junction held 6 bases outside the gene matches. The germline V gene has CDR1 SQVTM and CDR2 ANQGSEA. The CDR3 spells CSGMAGGNEKLFL. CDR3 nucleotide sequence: TGCAGCGGTATGGCAGGGGGTAATGAAAAACTGTTTCTT.

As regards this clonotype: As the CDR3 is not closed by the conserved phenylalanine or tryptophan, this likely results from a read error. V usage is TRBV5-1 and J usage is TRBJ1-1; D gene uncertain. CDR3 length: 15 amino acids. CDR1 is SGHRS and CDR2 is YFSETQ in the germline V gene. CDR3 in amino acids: CTSSFYGGSNTEAFY. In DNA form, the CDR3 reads TGCACCAGCAGCTTTTACGGCGGATCGAACACTGAAGCTTTCTAT.